This TCR beta chain stems from a study of CD8+ T cells in alopecia areata. It was from PBMCs that CD4+ and CD8+ T cells were sorted. Trimming pared 0 bases from V and 3 bases from J, leaving 7 bases between. The CDR3 length is 13 residues. Germline CDR1 reads SGHRS; CDR2 reads YFSETQ. Findings and limits, study-wide: Sequencing of scalp tissue also captures the resident alphabeta T cells of normal skin. Mice showed TCR sharing more clearly than patients did, possibly owing to HLA.

In the case of this clone: Antigen unknown.

cDNA serving as the sequencing template came from extracted, reverse transcribed RNA. The assay was immunoSEQ multiplex PCR, and TCRdb's table has in-frame clones only and misses some. This sample has about 150,000 clones; around half occur once, and the top ten carry just under 20%. This receptor was obtained from a human donor with alopecia areata. The V and J genes are TRBV5-1 and TRBJ2-7, with unresolved D. This material consisted of CD8+ T cells sorted from blood, taken at week 0. The CDR3 nucleotides are TGCGCCAGCAGCTTGGACGCCCGCTACGAGCAGTACTTC. Amino acid sequence: CASSLDARYEQYF.